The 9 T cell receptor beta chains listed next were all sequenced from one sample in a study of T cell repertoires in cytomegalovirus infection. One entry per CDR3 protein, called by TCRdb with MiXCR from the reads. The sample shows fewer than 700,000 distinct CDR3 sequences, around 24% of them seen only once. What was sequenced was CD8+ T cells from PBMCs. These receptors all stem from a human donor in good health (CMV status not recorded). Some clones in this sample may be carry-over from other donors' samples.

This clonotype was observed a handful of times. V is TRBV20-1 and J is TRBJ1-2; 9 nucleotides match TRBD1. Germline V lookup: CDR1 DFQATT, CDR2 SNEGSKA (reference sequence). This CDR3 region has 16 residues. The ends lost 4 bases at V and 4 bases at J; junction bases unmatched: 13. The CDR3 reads CSATTGTGSWVYGYTF. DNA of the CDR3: TGCAGTGCTACGACAGGGACAGGGAGTTGGGTCTATGGCTACACCTTC.

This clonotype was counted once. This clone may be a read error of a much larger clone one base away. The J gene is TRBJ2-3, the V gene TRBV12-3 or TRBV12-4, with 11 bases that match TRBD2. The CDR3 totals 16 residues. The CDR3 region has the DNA TGTACCAGCAGTCAAACTAGCGGGGGATTCACAGATACGCAGTATTTT. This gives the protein CTSSQTSGGFTDTQYF.

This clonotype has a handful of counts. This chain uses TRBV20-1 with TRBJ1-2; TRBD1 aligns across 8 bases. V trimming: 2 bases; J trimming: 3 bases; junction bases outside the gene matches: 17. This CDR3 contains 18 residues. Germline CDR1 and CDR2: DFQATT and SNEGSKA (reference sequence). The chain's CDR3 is CSARPTYLPGQADYGYTF. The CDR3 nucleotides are TGCAGTGCTAGACCAACCTACCTCCCGGGACAGGCAGACTATGGCTACACCTTC.

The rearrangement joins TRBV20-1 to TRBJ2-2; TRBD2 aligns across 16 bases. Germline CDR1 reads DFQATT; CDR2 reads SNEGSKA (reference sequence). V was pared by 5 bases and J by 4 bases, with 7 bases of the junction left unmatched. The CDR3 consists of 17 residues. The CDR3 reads CSAQGLAGGPFTGELFF. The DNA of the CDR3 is TGCAGTGCTCAGGGACTAGCGGGGGGGCCTTTCACCGGGGAGCTGTTTTTT.

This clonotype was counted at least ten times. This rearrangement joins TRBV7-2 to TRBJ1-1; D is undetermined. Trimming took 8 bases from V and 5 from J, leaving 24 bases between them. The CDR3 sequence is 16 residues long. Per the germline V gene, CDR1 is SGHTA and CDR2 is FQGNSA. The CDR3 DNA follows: TGTGCCAGCCACACGACCCCCCGGACGGGAGGGACTGAAGCTTTCTTT. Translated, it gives CASHTTPRTGGTEAFF.

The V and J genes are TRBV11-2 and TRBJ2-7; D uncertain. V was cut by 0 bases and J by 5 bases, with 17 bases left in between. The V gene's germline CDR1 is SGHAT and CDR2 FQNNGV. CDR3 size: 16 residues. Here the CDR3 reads CASSLDSRMGFHEQYV. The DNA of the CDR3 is TGTGCCAGCAGCTTAGATAGTCGTATGGGATTTCACGAGCAGTACGTC.

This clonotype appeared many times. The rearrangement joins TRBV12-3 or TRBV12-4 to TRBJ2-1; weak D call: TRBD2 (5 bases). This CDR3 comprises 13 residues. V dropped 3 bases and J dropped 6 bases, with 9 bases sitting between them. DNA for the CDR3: TGTGCCAGCAGTTTTCTAGCTTTCAATGAGCAGTTCTTC. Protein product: CASSFLAFNEQFF.

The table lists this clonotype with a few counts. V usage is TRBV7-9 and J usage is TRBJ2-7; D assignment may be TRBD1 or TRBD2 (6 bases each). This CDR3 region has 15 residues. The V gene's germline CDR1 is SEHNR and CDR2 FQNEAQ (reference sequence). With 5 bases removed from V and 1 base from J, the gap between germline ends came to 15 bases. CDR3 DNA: TGTGCCAGCAGCACGAGGGGGACTGAATCCTACGAGCAGTACTTC. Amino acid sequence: CASSTRGTESYEQYF. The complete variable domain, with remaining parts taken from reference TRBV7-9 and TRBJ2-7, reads DTGVSQNPRHKITKRGQNVTFRCDPISEHNRLYWYRQTLGQGPEFLTYFQNEAQLEKSRLLSDRFSAERPKGSFSTLEIQRTEQGDSAMYLCASSTRGTESYEQYFGPGTRLTVT.

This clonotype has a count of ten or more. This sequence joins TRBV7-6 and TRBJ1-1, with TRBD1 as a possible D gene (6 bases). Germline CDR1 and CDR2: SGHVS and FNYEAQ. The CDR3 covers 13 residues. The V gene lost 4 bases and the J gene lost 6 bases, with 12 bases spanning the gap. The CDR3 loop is CASSSLTGPEAFF. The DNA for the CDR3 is TGTGCCAGCAGCTCTTTAACAGGGCCTGAAGCTTTCTTT.